The rows below give T cell receptor beta chains drawn from one sample of a study of T cell responses to AZD1222 COVID-19 vaccine. TCRdb keeps only in-frame clones here, not all; method: immunoSEQ multiplex PCR. Among around 120,000 clones listed, 92% were seen once. The sample in question was peripheral blood, obtained on day 0 of AZD1222 vaccination. All receptors derive from an adult in good health. Each CDR3 is given with its conserved first and last residue. The order of the fields is D gene, V gene, clone size, J gene, CDR3 protein, CDR3 DNA. A D gene is named only where the DNA matches it firmly. Clone size is given for some rows only: seen once, a few or many times, or a class if the clone is expanded.

-	TRBV18	-	TRBJ2-3	CASSQPPLEKYF	TGTGCCAGCTCACAACCCCCCCTCGAAAAGTATTTT
-	TRBV20-1	-	TRBJ1-1	CSASHPGMNTEAFF	TGCAGTGCTAGTCACCCGGGGATGAACACTGAAGCTTTCTTT
TRBD2	TRBV7-2	-	TRBJ2-5	CASSLGAGLWETQYF	TGTGCCAGCAGCCTAGGAGCGGGGTTGTGGGAGACCCAGTACTTC
TRBD1	TRBV24-1	-	TRBJ1-2	CATSDTGEAGYTF	TGTGCCACCAGTGACACAGGGGAAGCTGGCTACACCTTC
TRBD2	TRBV10-3	-	TRBJ2-1	CATRDSGSDEQFF	TGTGCCACAAGGGATAGCGGGAGCGATGAGCAGTTCTTC
-	TRBV4-1	-	TRBJ2-1	CASTFGNEQFF	TGCGCCAGTACCTTTGGGAATGAGCAGTTCTTC
-	TRBV27	-	TRBJ1-4	CASSLSLPGGGGWEKLFF	TGTGCCAGCAGTTTATCCTTGCCCGGCGGGGGGGGTTGGGAAAAACTGTTTTTT
-	TRBV4-3	-	TRBJ1-2	CASSLDGVYGYTF	TGCGCCAGCAGCCTTGACGGAGTCTATGGCTACACCTTC
TRBD1	TRBV6-1	-	TRBJ1-5	CASSEARDRVNQPQHF	TGTGCCAGCAGTGAGGCCCGGGACAGGGTAAATCAGCCCCAGCATTTT
-	TRBV18	-	TRBJ1-6	CASSLRAYGSPLHF	TGTGCCAGCTCTCTCCGGGCCTATGGTTCACCCCTCCACTTT
-	TRBV7-9	-	TRBJ1-2	CASSSSGNYGYTF	TGTGCCAGCAGCTCCTCGGGGAACTATGGCTACACCTTC
TRBD1	TRBV4-3	-	TRBJ1-2	CASSQGSDRVYGYTF	TGCGCCAGCAGCCAAGGGTCGGACAGGGTGTATGGCTACACCTTC
-	TRBV27	once	TRBJ2-1	CASSSYGGRSYNEQFF	TGTGCCAGCAGTTCCTACGGGGGGCGCTCCTACAATGAGCAGTTCTTC
-	TRBV9	-	TRBJ1-5	CASSVAGTGQPQHF	TGTGCCAGCAGCGTAGCGGGGACGGGTCAGCCCCAGCATTTT
TRBD1	TRBV7-8	-	TRBJ1-4	CATGDRVNEKLFF	TGTGCCACGGGGGACAGGGTAAACGAAAAACTGTTTTTT
TRBD1	TRBV18	-	TRBJ1-2	CATSPGQENYGYTF	TGTGCCACCTCGCCCGGACAGGAGAACTATGGCTACACCTTC